This T cell receptor (beta chain) comes out of a study of CD8 T cells in Susac syndrome (dated by TCRdb to the late 2010s). Broadly, across the study: The study used repertoire sequencing to test whether antigen drove CD8+ T cell activation and differentiation in Susac syndrome. Clonality of the CD8+ T cell repertoire was compared between 11 to 12 healthy donors, approximately 14 Susac syndrome patients and around 16 multiple sclerosis patients.

Points on this clonotype: No cognate antigen has been identified for it. It has no much larger one-base neighbor in the sample; base qualities were not kept.

The V and J ends are trimmed by 3 bases and 2 bases, leaving 6 bases between them. The CDR1 and CDR2 encoded by the germline V gene are SGHDT and YYEEEE. The CDR3 runs 12 residues from the cysteine to the phenylalanine. Only CDR3 DNA remains: 36 bases, in frame from the first base. Overall study results and their limits: The study acknowledged that relatively few individuals were included in the TCR sequencing and HLA analysis.

High-throughput TCR beta sequencing profiled peripheral blood CD8+ and CD4+ T cells from healthy donors, Susac syndrome patients and multiple sclerosis patients. Healthy donors were age- and sex-matched controls. Bulk CD8+ and CD4+ T cells were purified by magnetic negative isolation, while CD8+ TEMRA cells were enriched using FACS. Blood was collected in EDTA tubes and processed within 24 hours, with PBMCs isolated through density gradient centrifugation. PBMCs destined for TCR sequencing were cryopreserved in liquid nitrogen and later thawed in a 37 °C water bath. The sorted or isolated CD4+, CD8+ and CD8+ TEMRA cells reached a purity of at least 90%. RNA was extracted using the RNeasy kit, and roughly 0.5 to 1 microgram was reverse transcribed with random hexamers. The immunoSEQ multiplex PCR assay, which covers 54 Vbeta and 13 Jbeta segments, was used to amplify TCR beta CDR3 regions. Bias from PCR amplification was corrected by using a synthetic template baseline for primer optimization and for computational correction. In the source study's methods: Only productive sequences were kept, with reads annotated to V, D and J genes according to IMGT and analyzed in immunoSEQ Analyzer. Clonality was computed as one minus Shannon entropy normalized by log2 of the number of productive unique sequences. For each patient and control, public and private clones were evaluated within the 100 most prevalent clones. Susac-specific clones were defined as absent from healthy and MS cohorts, about 1,000 published viral clones and other ImmuneACCESS disease sequences. The public reads were quality trimmed at Q25 with fastp and then assembled into clones with MiXCR by TCRdb, keeping productive beta chains. Duplicate CDR3 protein sequences are folded into a single record with the most common DNA and genes. TCRdb assigned the V and J calls; the authors' analysis was not used. The sample table shows just over 80,000 distinct CDR3 sequences, and approximately 94% are seen once. Of the sample, roughly 0.24% falls within the top ten clones.

The sequence joins TRBV5-6 to TRBJ2-7; the D gene lacks a confident call. The source material was CD8+ T cells from PBMCs. The sequence came from a human donor in good health. The CDR3 is CASSSFTYEQYF. The nucleotide sequence is TGTGCCAGCAGCTCATTCACCTACGAGCAGTACTTC.